Sequencing of this TCR beta chain was carried out in a study of cytomegalovirus exposure and HLA in healthy donors. In the study overall: Inside one of the first data releases sat about 85 million unique TCRs taken from HLA-typed donors.

Study-level points and caveats: Earlier analysis found most TCR beta V segments productive about 87% or about 30% of the time. A cluster of highly shared sequence variants was likely a sequencing artifact. Using a false discovery rate of 0.05, a later analysis showed that approximately 16,000 TCR beta sequences were associated with HLA alleles.

J was trimmed by 3 bases and V by 0 bases; bases with no gene match: 4. Germline V gene data show CDR1 as SGDLS and CDR2 as YYNGEE. This CDR3 region has 16 residues. About this clone itself: Its antigen is not known.

This PCR relied on a set of 60 Vbeta primers and 13 Jbeta primers. Produced via immunoSEQ multiplex PCR; TCRdb's table is partial and in-frame only. The data contain under 200,000 clones, about 80% of them singletons. V gene TRBV9 combines with J gene TRBJ2-3; TRBD2 agrees at 10 bases. The sample taken for sequencing was PBMCs. The clonotype comes from a man between 60 and 70 years old in good health and CMV-seronegative. CDR3 nucleotide sequence: TGTGCCAGCAGCGTAGGCCCAGCGGGAGGGACAGATACGCAGTATTTT. Translated, it gives CASSVGPAGGTDTQYF.